This T cell receptor (beta chain) is drawn from a study of blood T cell repertoires in COVID-19. Study summary: Researchers got acute and convalescent COVID-19 samples from the United States, Italy and Spain. The analysed material was cDNA or gDNA that came from T cells, B-cell-depleted T cells, or PBMCs.

This CDR3 region has 16 residues. Germline V gene sequence: CDR1 KGHSH, CDR2 LQKENI. Deletions cut 3 bases from V and 3 bases from J, with 14 bases between. Authors' analysis steps: Quantification of nucleated cells was approximated via reference gene primer amplification. Using immunoSEQ multiplex PCR, the repertoire was profiled, and TCRdb retains in-frame clones only, with some absent. V and J calls and clone size follow that table, whereas D and trimming were derived from the DNA. The sample carries 240,000 or so clones, approximately 85% recorded once. The chain recombines TRBV18 with TRBJ1-4; weak D call: TRBD1 (6 bases). Material: peripheral blood. The TCR comes from a woman aged 55-70 years with active or convalescent COVID-19. The CDR3 region has the DNA TGTGCCAGCTCACCTCAGGGTTACAGGGCTAATGAAAAACTGTTTTTT. Its translation is CASSPQGYRANEKLFF.